This T cell receptor (beta chain) is from a study of cytomegalovirus exposure and HLA in healthy donors. Study-wide points: CMV serostatus was the sole immune exposure data available. Analyses of presence and absence presupposed an approximately uniform sequencing depth across donors.

Per germline, CDR1 ENHRY and CDR2 SYGVKD. J lost 1 base, V lost 2 bases, and 6 bases had no gene match. This CDR3 spans 17 amino acids. PCR used 60 Vbeta primers and 13 Jbeta primers. Sequenced by immunoSEQ multiplex PCR; TCRdb stores in-frame clones only, minus some. The repertoire holds roughly 240,000 clones, with over 75% as singletons. Concerning this clone: Its antigen is undetermined.

The chain links TRBV10-3 to TRBJ2-2, with 8 positions matching TRBD2. The source is a boy younger than 18 in good health and CMV-seronegative. Specimen: PBMCs. The CDR3 nucleotides are TGTGCCATCAGTGAGGACGGGACTAGTGGGAACACCGGGGAGCTGTTTTTT. As protein: CAISEDGTSGNTGELFF.